This T cell receptor beta chain was obtained from a study of T cells in Graves' hyperthyroidism and ophthalmopathy. The sample holds many counts of this clonotype. RNA transcripts yielded amplified TCR beta CDR3 regions. When the TCR CDR3 underwent first-round RT-PCR, the HTBI primer set was used. TCRdb reanalysed the multiplex PCR reads using MiXCR and keeps one entry per CDR3 protein. The table lists 500,000 to 650,000 distinct CDR3 sequences, approximately 17% of them singletons. The sequenced sample was blood. This sequence was found in a woman aged 18-29 years with Graves' ophthalmopathy.

The CDR3 sequence is CATLPRLNSPLHF. Written as DNA, the CDR3 is TGTGCCACCTTGCCCCGGTTAAATTCACCCCTCCACTTT. The V call is TRBV28, the J call TRBJ1-6; D is ambiguous. The CDR3 has 13 amino acids. Germline V gene data show CDR1 as MDHEN and CDR2 as SYDVKM. V lost 10 bases to trimming and J lost 7 bases, with 14 bases between them.